A single sample gave rise to the 24 T cell receptor beta chains below, sequenced in a study of blood T cells in healthy people across ages. A sample-barcoded 5' primer and a J-beta primer mix were used in a second PCR of roughly 7 to 11 cycles. TCRdb itself ran the 5' RACE reads through MiXCR, one entry per CDR3 protein. The sample shows about 1.7 million distinct CDR3 sequences, approximately 30% of them seen only once. Sequencing was performed on blood. Source of these receptors: a woman in her thirties in good health.

This clonotype occurred a few times. The genes are TRBV20-1 and TRBJ2-1; perhaps TRBD1 as D (5 bases). This CDR3 comprises 12 residues. The germline CDR1 and CDR2 sequences are DFQATT and SNEGSKA (reference sequence). V was pared by 3 bases and J by 5 bases, with 8 bases between. For the CDR3, the DNA is TGCAGTGCTAGCAGGGTAGACAATGAGCAGTTCTTC. Translated: CSASRVDNEQFF.

This clonotype was detected only a few times. This chain joins TRBV5-1 and TRBJ1-1, with D tentatively TRBD1 (5 bases). The CDR3 totals 14 residues. Germline lookup yields CDR1 SGHRS and CDR2 YFSETQ. V was trimmed by 4 bases and J by 6 bases, leaving 16 bases between them. This CDR3 reads CASSPMGEVAEAFF. Written as DNA, the CDR3 is TGCGCCAGCAGCCCAATGGGGGAGGTGGCTGAAGCTTTCTTT.

This rearrangement joins TRBV29-1 to TRBJ1-1, with a possible D match to TRBD1 (5 bases). The V gene lost 7 bases and the J gene lost 6 bases, with 15 bases spanning the gap. Germline V CDR1 and CDR2: SQVTM, ANQGSEA. CDR3 length equals 12 residues. CDR3 protein: CSGGSGDAEAFF. In DNA form, the CDR3 reads TGCAGCGGGGGTTCGGGGGACGCTGAAGCTTTCTTT.

V is TRBV5-1 and J is TRBJ2-7, with D possibly being TRBD2 (7 bases). Germline lookup yields CDR1 SGHRS and CDR2 YFSETQ. This CDR3 is built from 15 residues. Trimming took 4 bases from V and 0 from J, leaving 14 bases between them. In nucleotides, the CDR3 is TGCGCCAGCAGCGAGGCGCGGGGGCCCTCCTACGAGCAGTACTTC. The encoded protein is CASSEARGPSYEQYF.

This clonotype was picked up a small number of times. The chain couples TRBV15 to TRBJ2-1; the match to TRBD2 covers 7 bases. This CDR3 spans 17 amino acids. Germline CDR1 reads LNHNV; CDR2 reads YYDKDF (reference sequence). Trimming took 0 bases from V and 1 from J; bases not matched to a gene: 6. The CDR3 DNA follows: TGTGCCACCAGCAGAGATCTTAGTAGCGGGTCCTACAATGAGCAGTTCTTC. This gives the protein CATSRDLSSGSYNEQFF.

The chain is built from TRBV4-2 and TRBJ1-5; 7 bases align to TRBD1. In germline, CDR1 is LGHNA, CDR2 YNFKEQ. V gave up 0 bases and J gave up 5 bases; unmatched junction bases: 10. The CDR3 is 17 residues long. The CDR3 spells CASSQELQGSGDQPQHF. The CDR3 nucleotides read TGTGCCAGCAGCCAAGAGCTACAGGGGAGCGGGGATCAGCCCCAGCATTTT.

The V and J genes are TRBV6-6 and TRBJ1-1; D perhaps matches TRBD1 (5 bases). The CDR3 extends over 15 amino acids. Germline-derived CDR1 and CDR2 are MNHNY and SVGAGI (reference sequence). V was cut by 7 bases and J by 0 bases, with 15 bases left in between. The CDR3 here is CASTYGGEMNTEAFF. The CDR3 nucleotides read TGTGCCAGCACCTACGGGGGAGAGATGAACACTGAAGCTTTCTTT.

Worth noting for this clonotype: The junction departs from germline at one end; a sequencing error may be responsible. The chain uses TRBV7-2 and TRBJ2-1; D perhaps matches TRBD2 (6 bases). Germline CDR1 reads SGHTA; CDR2 reads FQGNSA. The length of the CDR3 is 13 residues. CDR3 loop: CASSLRDGGEQVF. CDR3 DNA sequence: TGTGCCAGCAGCTTAAGGGACGGGGGTGAGCAGGTCTTC.

This clonotype was observed a few times. The V gene is TRBV4-3, the J gene TRBJ1-6; no firm D call. Trimming took off 2 bases at V and 7 bases at J, with 15 bases between the two ends. CDR1 is LGHNA and CDR2 is YSLEER in the germline V gene. The CDR3 is 16 residues long. This CDR3 reads CASSQQPGTQNSPLHF. CDR3 sequence (DNA): TGCGCCAGCAGCCAACAGCCAGGAACTCAAAATTCACCCCTCCACTTT.

Concerning this clonotype: One end of the junction does not line up with germline, which may come from a read error. The J gene is TRBJ2-1, the V gene TRBV4-1; 10 positions match TRBD2. The CDR3 sequence is 18 residues long. Germline V gene lookup returns CDR1 MGHRA and CDR2 YSYEKL. CDR3 amino acids: CAGSQNSGGSGSYNEQFF. Written as DNA, the CDR3 is TGCGCCGGCAGCCAAAATAGCGGGGGGTCTGGCTCCTACAATGAGCAGTTCTTC.

Concerning this clonotype itself: One base away lies a much larger clone, so this may be a sequencing read error. This chain connects TRBV29-1 to TRBJ2-1; 7 bases line up with TRBD1. Unmatched junction bases numbered 12, after V lost 1 base and J lost 9 bases. This CDR3 has 15 amino acids. The germline CDR1 and CDR2 sequences are SQVTM and ANQGSEA. This CDR3 is CSVEGRQGEFGEQFF. DNA of the CDR3: TGCAGCGTTGAAGGAAGGCAGGGGGAGTTTGGTGAGCAGTTCTTC.

CDR3 in amino acids: CASSPLPEGRTGELFF. Written as DNA, the CDR3 is TGCGCCAGCAGCCCCTTACCCGAGGGCCGCACCGGGGAGCTGTTTTTT. The rearrangement links TRBV4-3 to TRBJ2-2; TRBD2 is a possible D gene (5 bases). CDR3 length equals 16 residues. Trimming stripped 4 bases from V and 4 bases from J, with 16 bases between. Germline CDR1 and CDR2: LGHNA and YSLEER.

This clonotype was counted a few times. V gene TRBV7-6 combines with J gene TRBJ2-5; D is uncertain. V lost 5 bases and J 1 base, leaving 5 bases between the germline ends. CDR1 is SGHVS and CDR2 is FNYEAQ in the germline V gene. The CDR3 spans 12 residues. The DNA of the CDR3 is TGTGCCAGCAGCGCTATCCAAGAGACCCAGTACTTC. Translation: CASSAIQETQYF.

The chain joins TRBV29-1 to TRBJ2-7; 7 bases match TRBD2. Trimming at V came to 7 bases and at J to 2 bases, leaving 5 bases not matched to a gene. The CDR3 is 12 residues long. CDR1 SQVTM and CDR2 ANQGSEA come from the germline V gene. This CDR3 is CSEGGDAYEQYF. The CDR3 DNA sequence: TGCAGCGAGGGAGGGGACGCCTACGAGCAGTACTTC.

The gene calls are TRBV29-1 and TRBJ1-3, with 7 bases fitting TRBD1. V trimming: 3 bases; J trimming: 0 bases; junction bases outside the gene matches: 8. The CDR3 consists of 16 residues. In germline, CDR1 is SQVTM, CDR2 ANQGSEA. CDR3 sequence: CSVEEDRLLSGNTIYF. CDR3 DNA: TGCAGCGTTGAGGAGGACAGGCTCCTCTCTGGAAACACCATATATTTT.

With regard to this clonotype: A much larger clone differs by one base, so this may be a read error. The CDR3 nucleotides read TGTGCCAGCAGCGTAGCGTCAGGGAACCGCTACACCTTC. Protein: CASSVASGNRYTF. The rearrangement uses TRBV9 and TRBJ1-2; possibly TRBD1 for D (5 bases). CDR1 and CDR2 (germline): SGDLS, YYNGEE. Trimming removed 0 bases at V and 9 bases at J, with 12 bases between. This CDR3 contains 13 residues.

The V call is TRBV25-1, the J call TRBJ1-5, with D unclear. V lost 6 bases and J lost 6, with 15 bases in between. Germline CDR1 is MGHDK and CDR2 is SYGVNS. This CDR3 is 14 amino acids long. The CDR3 DNA reads TGTGCCAGCAGCGCTTATCAGGACGGTCAGCCCCAGCATTTT. This encodes CASSAYQDGQPQHF.

In its sample, this clonotype was seen once. This sequence joins TRBV2 and TRBJ2-3; unclear D gene. Trimming removed 1 base at V and 2 bases at J, with 7 bases between. CDR1 and CDR2 (germline): SNHLY, FYNNEI. CDR3 length: 14 residues. The CDR3 here is CASSEDVNTDTQYF. In nucleotides, the CDR3 is TGTGCCAGCAGTGAAGATGTCAACACAGATACGCAGTATTTT.

This clonotype appeared a few times. V gene TRBV5-1 combines with J gene TRBJ2-1; D possibly uses TRBD1 or TRBD2 (6 bases each). The CDR3 consists of 16 residues. The germline V gene has CDR1 SGHRS and CDR2 YFSETQ. The V gene lost 4 bases and the J gene lost 7 bases, with 21 bases spanning the gap. The CDR3 coding sequence is TGCGCCAGCAGCCTCACCGGGGGACAACTCTCAAATGAGCAGTTCTTC. Translated, it gives CASSLTGGQLSNEQFF.

The chain joins TRBV20-1 to TRBJ1-2; TRBD1 matches 7 bases. Germline values: CDR1 DFQATT, CDR2 SNEGSKA (reference sequence). V gave up 0 bases and J gave up 4 bases; unmatched junction bases: 17. This CDR3 comprises 18 residues. CDR3 region: CSARDLWGGQSLAYGYTF. The CDR3 nucleotides are TGCAGTGCTAGAGATTTATGGGGGGGACAGAGTTTGGCCTATGGCTACACCTTC.

The rearrangement links TRBV6-2 or TRBV6-3 to TRBJ2-7; perhaps TRBD1 as D (5 bases). The CDR3 is 15 amino acids. Germline V gives CDR1 MNHEY, CDR2 SVGEGT. V was cut by 9 bases and J by 7 bases, with 25 bases left in between. Written as DNA, the CDR3 is TGTGCCAGTACTAAGTACCCACAAGCGAAGGGGGAGCAGTACTTC. Translated: CASTKYPQAKGEQYF.

This clonotype has only a few counts. The V call is TRBV2, the J call TRBJ2-3; no reliable D call. Trimming pared 6 bases from V and 3 bases from J, leaving 7 bases between. Germline assignment: CDR1 SNHLY and CDR2 FYNNEI. The CDR3 length is 12 residues. CDR3 loop: CASRPLTDTQYF. In DNA, the CDR3 is TGTGCCAGCAGGCCGCTAACAGATACGCAGTATTTT.

This clonotype was counted many times. The rearrangement joins TRBV20-1 to TRBJ2-5; 12 bases match TRBD2. Germline CDR1 and CDR2: DFQATT and SNEGSKA (reference sequence). The CDR3 spans 15 residues. The junction had 8 bases not matched to a gene; V was cut back by 5 bases and J by 4 bases. CDR3 in amino acids: CSARSSGGAGETQYF. CDR3 sequence (DNA): TGCAGTGCTCGATCTAGCGGGGGGGCGGGAGAGACCCAGTACTTC.

The chain employs TRBV5-5 and TRBJ2-7; D is unclear. The CDR3 covers 16 residues. The germline V gene encodes CDR1 SGHKS and CDR2 YYEKEE (reference sequence). V lost 7 bases to trimming and J lost 2 bases, with 22 bases between them. CDR3 in amino acids: CASRSGVFDGAYEQYF. The DNA for the CDR3 is TGTGCCAGCCGATCTGGGGTGTTTGACGGAGCCTACGAGCAGTACTTC.